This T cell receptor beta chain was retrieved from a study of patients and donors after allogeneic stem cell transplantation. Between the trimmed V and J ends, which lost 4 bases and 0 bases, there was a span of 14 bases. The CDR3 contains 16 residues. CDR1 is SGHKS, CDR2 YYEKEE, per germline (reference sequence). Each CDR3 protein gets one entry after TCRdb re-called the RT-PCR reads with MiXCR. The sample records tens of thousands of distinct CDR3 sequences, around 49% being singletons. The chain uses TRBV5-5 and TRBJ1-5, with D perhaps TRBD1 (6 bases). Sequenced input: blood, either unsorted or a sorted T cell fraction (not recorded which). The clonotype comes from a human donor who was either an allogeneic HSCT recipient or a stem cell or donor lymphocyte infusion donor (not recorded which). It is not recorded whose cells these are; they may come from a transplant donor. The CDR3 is CASSPGTSYSNQPQHF. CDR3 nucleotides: TGTGCCAGCAGCCCTGGGACAAGCTATAGCAATCAGCCCCAGCATTTT.